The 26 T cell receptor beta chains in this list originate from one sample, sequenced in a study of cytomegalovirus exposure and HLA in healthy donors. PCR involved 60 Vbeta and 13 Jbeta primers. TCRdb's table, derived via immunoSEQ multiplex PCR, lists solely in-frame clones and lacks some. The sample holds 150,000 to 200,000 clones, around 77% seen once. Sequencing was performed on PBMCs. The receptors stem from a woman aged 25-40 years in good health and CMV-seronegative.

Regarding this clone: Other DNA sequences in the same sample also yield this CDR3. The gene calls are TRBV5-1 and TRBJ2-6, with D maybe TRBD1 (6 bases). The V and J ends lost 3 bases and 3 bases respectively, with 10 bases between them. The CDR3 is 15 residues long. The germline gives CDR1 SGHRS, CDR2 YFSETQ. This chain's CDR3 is CASSSTGSGANVLTF. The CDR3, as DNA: TGCGCCAGCAGCTCCACAGGGAGTGGGGCCAACGTCCTGACTTTC.

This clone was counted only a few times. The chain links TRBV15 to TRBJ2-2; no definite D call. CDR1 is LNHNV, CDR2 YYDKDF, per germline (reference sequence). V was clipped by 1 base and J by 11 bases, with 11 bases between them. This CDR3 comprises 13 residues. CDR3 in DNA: TGTGCCACCAGCAGAGTCTCTAGTAGTGAGCTGTTTTTT. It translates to CATSRVSSSELFF.

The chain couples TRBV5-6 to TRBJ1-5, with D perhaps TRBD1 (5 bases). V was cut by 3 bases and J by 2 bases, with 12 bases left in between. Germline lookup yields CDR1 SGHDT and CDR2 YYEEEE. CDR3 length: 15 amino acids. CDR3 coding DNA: TGTGCCAGCAGCTGGGGGGTGGCAGGCAATCAGCCCCAGCATTTT. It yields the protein CASSWGVAGNQPQHF.

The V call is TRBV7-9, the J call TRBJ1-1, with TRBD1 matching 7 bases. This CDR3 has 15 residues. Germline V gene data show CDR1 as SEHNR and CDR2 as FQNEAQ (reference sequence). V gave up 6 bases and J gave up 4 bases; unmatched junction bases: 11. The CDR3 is CASSPNTRGSTEAFF. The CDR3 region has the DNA TGTGCCAGCAGTCCCAATACCAGGGGGAGCACTGAAGCTTTCTTT.

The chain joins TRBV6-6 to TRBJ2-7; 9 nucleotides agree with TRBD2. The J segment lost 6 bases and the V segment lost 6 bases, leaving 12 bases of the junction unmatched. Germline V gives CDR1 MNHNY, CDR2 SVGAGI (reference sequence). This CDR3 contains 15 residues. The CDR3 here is CASSPLAGGPTEQYF. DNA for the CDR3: TGTGCCAGCAGCCCCCTGGCGGGGGGGCCTACCGAGCAGTACTTC.

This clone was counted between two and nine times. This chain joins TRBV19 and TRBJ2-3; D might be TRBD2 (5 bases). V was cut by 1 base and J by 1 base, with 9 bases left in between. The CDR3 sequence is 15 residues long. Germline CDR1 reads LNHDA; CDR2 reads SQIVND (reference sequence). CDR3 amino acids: CASSIVGSGTDTQYF. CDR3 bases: TGTGCCAGTAGTATAGTTGGTAGCGGCACAGATACGCAGTATTTT.

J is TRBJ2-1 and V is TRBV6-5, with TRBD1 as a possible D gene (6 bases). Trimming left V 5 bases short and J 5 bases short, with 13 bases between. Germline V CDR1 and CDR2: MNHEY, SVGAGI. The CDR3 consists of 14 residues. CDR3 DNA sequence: TGTGCCAGCAGTCGACCCAACAGGGACAATGAGCAGTTCTTC. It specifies CASSRPNRDNEQFF.

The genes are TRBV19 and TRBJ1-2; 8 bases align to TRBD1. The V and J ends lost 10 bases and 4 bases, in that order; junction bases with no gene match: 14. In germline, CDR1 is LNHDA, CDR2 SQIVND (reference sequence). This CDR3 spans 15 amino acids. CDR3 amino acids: CATNDRGPAGYGYTF. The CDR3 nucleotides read TGTGCCACGAATGACAGGGGCCCGGCTGGCTATGGCTACACCTTC.

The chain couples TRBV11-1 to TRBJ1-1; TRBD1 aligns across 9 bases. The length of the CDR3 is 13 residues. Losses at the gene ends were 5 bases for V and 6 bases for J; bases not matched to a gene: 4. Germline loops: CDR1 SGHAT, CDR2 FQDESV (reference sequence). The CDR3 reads CASSRDRESEAFF. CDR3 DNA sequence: TGTGCCAGCAGCAGGGACAGGGAGTCTGAAGCTTTCTTT.

CDR3 residues: CASSPADTAFF. The CDR3 DNA is TGTGCCAGCAGCCCTGCGGACACCGCTTTCTTT. V is TRBV6-5 and J is TRBJ1-1, with TRBD1 as a possible D gene (5 bases). The CDR3 covers 11 residues. The ends were cut back, 6 bases at V and 11 bases at J, with 13 bases in the middle. Germline-derived CDR1 and CDR2 are MNHEY and SVGAGI.

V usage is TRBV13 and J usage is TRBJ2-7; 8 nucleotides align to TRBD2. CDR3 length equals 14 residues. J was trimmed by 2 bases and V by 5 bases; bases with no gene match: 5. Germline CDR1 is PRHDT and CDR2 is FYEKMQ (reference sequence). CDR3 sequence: CASSVGRVAYEQYF. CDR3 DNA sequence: TGTGCCAGCAGCGTCGGGAGGGTGGCCTACGAGCAGTACTTC.

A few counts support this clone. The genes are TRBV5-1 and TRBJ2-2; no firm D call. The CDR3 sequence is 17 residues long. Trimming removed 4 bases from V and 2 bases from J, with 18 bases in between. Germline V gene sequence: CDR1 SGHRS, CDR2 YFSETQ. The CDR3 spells CASSPTRGDHNTGELFF. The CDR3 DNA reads TGCGCCAGCAGCCCAACAAGAGGAGATCATAACACCGGGGAGCTGTTTTTT.

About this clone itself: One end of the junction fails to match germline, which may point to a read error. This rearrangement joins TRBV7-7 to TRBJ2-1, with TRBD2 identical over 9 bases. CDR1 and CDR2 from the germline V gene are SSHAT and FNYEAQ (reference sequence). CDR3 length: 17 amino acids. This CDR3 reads CASSLVPAGGPDNEQFF. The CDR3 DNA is TGTGCTAGCAGCCTCGTCCCGGCGGGGGGGCCTGATAATGAGCAGTTCTTC.

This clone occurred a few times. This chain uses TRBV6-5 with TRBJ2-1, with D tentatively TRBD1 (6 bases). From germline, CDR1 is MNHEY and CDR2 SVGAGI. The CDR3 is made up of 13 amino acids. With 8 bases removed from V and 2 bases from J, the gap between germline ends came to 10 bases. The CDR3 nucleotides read TGTGCCAGCCAACAGGGCGCCTACAATGAGCAGTTCTTC. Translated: CASQQGAYNEQFF.

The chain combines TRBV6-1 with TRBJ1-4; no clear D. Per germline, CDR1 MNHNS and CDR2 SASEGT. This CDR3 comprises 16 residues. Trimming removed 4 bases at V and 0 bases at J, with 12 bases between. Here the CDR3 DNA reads TGTGCCAGCAGTGTACCCAGCGGAACAACTAATGAAAAACTGTTTTTT. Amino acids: CASSVPSGTTNEKLFF.

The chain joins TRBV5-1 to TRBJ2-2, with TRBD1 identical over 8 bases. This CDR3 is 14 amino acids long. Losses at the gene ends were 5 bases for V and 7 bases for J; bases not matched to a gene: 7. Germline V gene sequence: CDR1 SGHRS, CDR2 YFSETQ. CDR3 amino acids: CASRMDREDGELFF. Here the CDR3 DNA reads TGCGCCAGCAGAATGGACAGGGAGGACGGGGAGCTGTTTTTT.

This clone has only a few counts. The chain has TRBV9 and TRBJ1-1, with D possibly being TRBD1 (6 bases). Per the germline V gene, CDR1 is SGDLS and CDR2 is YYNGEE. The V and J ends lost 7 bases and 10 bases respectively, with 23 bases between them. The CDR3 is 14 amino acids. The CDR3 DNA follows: TGTGCCAGCGGAGGGGGGGACGGGGGCGAAAGAGCTTTCTTT. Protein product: CASGGGDGGERAFF. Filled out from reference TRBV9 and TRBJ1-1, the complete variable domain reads DSGVTQTPKHLITATGQRVTLRCSPRSGDLSVYWYQQSLDQGLQFLIQYYNGEERAKGNILERFSAQQFPDLHSELNLSSLELGDSALYFCASGGGDGGERAFFGQGTRLTVV.

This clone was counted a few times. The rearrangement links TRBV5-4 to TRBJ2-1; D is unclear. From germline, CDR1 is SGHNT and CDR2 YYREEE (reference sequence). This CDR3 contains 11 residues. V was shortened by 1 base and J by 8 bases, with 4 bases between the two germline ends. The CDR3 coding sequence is TGTGCCAGCAGCTTGCTTCATGAGCAGTTCTTC. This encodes CASSLLHEQFF. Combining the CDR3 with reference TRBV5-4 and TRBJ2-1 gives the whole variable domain ETGVTQSPTHLIKTRGQQVTLRCSSQSGHNTVSWYQQALGQGPQFIFQYYREEENGRGNFPPRFSGLQFPNYSSELNVNALELDDSALYLCASSLLHEQFFGPGTRLTVL.

CDR3 coding DNA: TGTGCCATCGCATCGCAGCAGGGTTGGGACGAGCAGTACTTC. This sequence encodes CAIASQQGWDEQYF. J is TRBJ2-7 and V is TRBV2; weak D call: TRBD1 (5 bases). The CDR3 length is 14 residues. The V gene lost 10 bases and the J gene lost 5 bases, with 21 bases spanning the gap. The germline gives CDR1 SNHLY, CDR2 FYNNEI. Complete variable domain (other parts from reference TRBV2 and TRBJ2-7): EPEVTQTPSHQVTQMGQEVILRCVPISNHLYFYWYRQILGQKVEFLVSFYNNEISEKSEIFDDQFSVERPDGSNFTLKIRSTKLEDSAMYFCAIASQQGWDEQYFGPGTRLTVT.

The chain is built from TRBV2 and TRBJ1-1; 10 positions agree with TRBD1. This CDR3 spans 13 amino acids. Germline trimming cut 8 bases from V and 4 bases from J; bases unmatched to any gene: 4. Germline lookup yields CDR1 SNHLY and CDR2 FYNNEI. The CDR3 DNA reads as TGTGCCAGCGACAGGGGGCATGGCACTGAAGCTTTCTTT. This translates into CASDRGHGTEAFF.

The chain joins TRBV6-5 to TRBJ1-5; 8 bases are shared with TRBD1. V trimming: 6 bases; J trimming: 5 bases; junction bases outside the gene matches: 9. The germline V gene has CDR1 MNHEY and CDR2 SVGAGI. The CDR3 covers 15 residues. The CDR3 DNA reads TGTGCCAGCAGATCAATACAGGGGGTCCATCAGCCCCAGCATTTT. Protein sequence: CASRSIQGVHQPQHF.

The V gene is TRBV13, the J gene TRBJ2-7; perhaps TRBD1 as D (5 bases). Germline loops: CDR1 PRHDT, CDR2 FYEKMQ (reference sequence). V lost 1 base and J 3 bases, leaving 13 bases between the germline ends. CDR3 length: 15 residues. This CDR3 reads CASSLEGRANYEQYF. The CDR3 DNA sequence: TGTGCCAGCAGCTTAGAGGGCAGGGCAAACTACGAGCAGTACTTC.

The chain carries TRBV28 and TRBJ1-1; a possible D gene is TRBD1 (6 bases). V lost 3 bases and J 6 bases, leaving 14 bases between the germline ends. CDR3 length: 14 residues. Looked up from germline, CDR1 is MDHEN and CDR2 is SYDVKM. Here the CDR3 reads CASSFARGGPEAFF. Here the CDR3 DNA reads TGTGCCAGCAGTTTCGCCAGGGGCGGTCCTGAAGCTTTCTTT.

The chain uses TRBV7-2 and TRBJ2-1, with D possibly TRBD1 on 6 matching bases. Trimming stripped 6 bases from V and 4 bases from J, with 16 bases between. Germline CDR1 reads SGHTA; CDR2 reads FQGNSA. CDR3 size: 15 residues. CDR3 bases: TGTGCCAGCAGTATGGGGGCTGTCGCATACAATGAGCAGTTCTTC. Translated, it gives CASSMGAVAYNEQFF.

CDR3 nucleotide sequence: TGTGCCAGCAGTTTGAGGACTAGCGGGGTTTCAGATACGCAGTATTTT. Encoded protein: CASSLRTSGVSDTQYF. V usage is TRBV6-5 and J usage is TRBJ2-3; 12 nucleotides align to TRBD2. The junction had 6 bases not matched to a gene; V was cut back by 4 bases and J by 4 bases. From germline, CDR1 is MNHEY and CDR2 SVGAGI. The CDR3 covers 16 residues.

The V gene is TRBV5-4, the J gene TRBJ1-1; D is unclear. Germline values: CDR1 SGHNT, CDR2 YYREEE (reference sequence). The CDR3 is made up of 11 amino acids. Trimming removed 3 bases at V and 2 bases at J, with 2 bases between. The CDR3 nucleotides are TGTGCCAGCAGCTCAAACACTGAAGCTTTCTTT. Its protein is CASSSNTEAFF.